This is a list of T cell receptor beta chains from one sample in a study of blood T cell repertoires in COVID-19. Sequenced by immunoSEQ multiplex PCR; TCRdb stores in-frame clones only, minus some. Of fewer than 250,000 clones detected, 75% to 90% appear once; the ten largest clones hold around 6.9%. The sample was peripheral blood. These receptors came from a man between 60 and 75 years old who had recovered from COVID-19. CDR3s include the opening cysteine and the closing phenylalanine or tryptophan. D genes are given only for firm matches. Part of the rows lack a size; the others show once, few, many or a class for expanded clones.

CASSLLGPGNTIYF,TGTGCCAGCAGTTTGCTGGGGCCAGGAAACACCATATATTTT,TRBV28,TRBJ1-3,-,-
CASTPRTAMNTEAFF,TGTGCCAGCACCCCTAGGACAGCAATGAACACTGAAGCTTTCTTT,TRBV27,TRBJ1-1,-,-
CATSPAGAETQYF,TGTGCCACCAGTCCGGCGGGAGCCGAGACCCAGTACTTC,TRBV24-1,TRBJ2-5,-,TRBD2
CASSLFGTVITDTQYF,TGTGCCAGCAGCTTATTCGGGACAGTCATCACAGATACGCAGTATTTT,TRBV7-2,TRBJ2-3,-,TRBD1
CASSYSEVRNTQYF,TGTGCCAGCAGTTACTCGGAGGTCCGGAATACGCAGTATTTT,TRBV6-5,TRBJ2-3,-,-
CASSQVYGQGLDEQYF,TGCGCCAGCAGCCAAGTTTACGGACAGGGATTGGACGAGCAGTACTTC,TRBV4-3,TRBJ2-7,-,TRBD1
CATPPPGVHETQYF,TGTGCCACCCCTCCCCCCGGGGTGCATGAGACCCAGTACTTC,TRBV24-1,TRBJ2-5,-,-
CASGVGTLASTDTQYF,TGTGCCAGCGGGGTCGGGACTCTTGCTAGCACAGATACGCAGTATTTT,TRBV7-2,TRBJ2-3,-,-
CASSSLAGGNYNEQFF,TGTGCCAGCAGCTCCTTAGCGGGAGGGAATTACAATGAGCAGTTCTTC,TRBV7-2,TRBJ2-1,-,TRBD2
CASSPRELYEQYF,TGTGCCAGCTCACCGCGGGAGCTCTACGAGCAGTACTTC,TRBV18,TRBJ2-7,-,TRBD2
CASSHRGLGTNEKLFF,TGTGCCAGCAGTCACAGGGGGCTGGGAACTAATGAAAAACTGTTTTTT,TRBV28,TRBJ1-4,-,TRBD1
CASSSGSGSTDTQYF,TGTGCCAGCAGCTCAGGGAGCGGGAGCACAGATACGCAGTATTTT,TRBV7-3,TRBJ2-3,-,-
CASSQPGGIADTQYF,TGTGCCAGCAGCCAACCTGGAGGTATCGCAGATACGCAGTATTTT,TRBV3-1/TRBV3-2,TRBJ2-3,-,-
CASSMDSYGYTF,TGTGCCAGCAGCATGGACAGCTATGGCTACACCTTC,TRBV7-9,TRBJ1-2,few,-
CAGSSGAYEQYF,TGTGCCGGGTCTTCGGGGGCCTACGAGCAGTACTTC,TRBV7-9,TRBJ2-7,-,-
CASSVGLVNSPLHF,TGTGCCAGCAGCGTTGGTCTAGTTAATTCACCCCTCCACTTT,TRBV9,TRBJ1-6,once,-
CASSATGSPNTGELFF,TGTGCCAGCAGCGCGACAGGGTCTCCGAACACCGGGGAGCTGTTTTTT,TRBV9,TRBJ2-2,few,TRBD1
CTSSQGAGGPDTQYF,TGCACCAGCAGCCAAGGGGCGGGGGGGCCAGATACGCAGTATTTT,TRBV1,TRBJ2-3,-,-
CAWSRSITDTQYF,TGTGCCTGGAGTCGGTCTATCACAGATACGCAGTATTTT,TRBV30,TRBJ2-3,-,-
CASSQDQQRGIYEQFF,TGCGCCAGCAGCCAAGATCAACAGCGGGGTATCTATGAGCAGTTCTTC,TRBV4-1,TRBJ2-1,few,TRBD2